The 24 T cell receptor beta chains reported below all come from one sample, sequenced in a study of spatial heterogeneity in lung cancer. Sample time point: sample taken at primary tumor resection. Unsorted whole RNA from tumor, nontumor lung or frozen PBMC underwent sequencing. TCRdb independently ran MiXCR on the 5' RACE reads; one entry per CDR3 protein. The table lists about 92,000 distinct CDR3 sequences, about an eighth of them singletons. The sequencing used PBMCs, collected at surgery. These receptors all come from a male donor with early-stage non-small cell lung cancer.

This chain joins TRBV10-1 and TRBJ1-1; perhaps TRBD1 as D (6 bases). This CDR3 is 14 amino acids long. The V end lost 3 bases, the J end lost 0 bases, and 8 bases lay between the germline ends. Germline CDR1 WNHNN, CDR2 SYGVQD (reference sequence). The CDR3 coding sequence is TGCGCCAGCAGTGATGGACAGATGAACACTGAAGCTTTCTTT. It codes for CASSDGQMNTEAFF.

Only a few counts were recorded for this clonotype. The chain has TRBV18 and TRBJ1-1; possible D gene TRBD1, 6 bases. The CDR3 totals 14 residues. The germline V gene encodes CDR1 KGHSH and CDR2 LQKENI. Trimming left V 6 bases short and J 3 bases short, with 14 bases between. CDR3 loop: CASSRTDSYTEAFF. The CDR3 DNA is TGTGCCAGCTCCCGGACAGATAGTTACACTGAAGCTTTCTTT.

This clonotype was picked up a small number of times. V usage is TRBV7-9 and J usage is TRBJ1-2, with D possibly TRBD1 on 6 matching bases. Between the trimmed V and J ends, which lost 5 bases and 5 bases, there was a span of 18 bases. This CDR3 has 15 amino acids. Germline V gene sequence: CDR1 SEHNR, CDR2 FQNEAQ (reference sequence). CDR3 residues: CASSQPGTPRYGYTF. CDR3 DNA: TGTGCCAGCAGCCAACCCGGGACACCCCGGTATGGCTACACCTTC. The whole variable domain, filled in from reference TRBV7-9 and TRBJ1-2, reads DTGVSQNPRHKITKRGQNVTFRCDPISEHNRLYWYRQTLGQGPEFLTYFQNEAQLEKSRLLSDRFSAERPKGSFSTLEIQRTEQGDSAMYLCASSQPGTPRYGYTFGSGTRLTVV.

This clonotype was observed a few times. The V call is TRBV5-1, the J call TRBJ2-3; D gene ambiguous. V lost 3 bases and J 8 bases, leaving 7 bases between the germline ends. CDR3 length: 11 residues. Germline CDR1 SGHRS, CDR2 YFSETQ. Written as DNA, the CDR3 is TGCGCCAGCAGCTCGGAAGGTACGCAGTATTTT. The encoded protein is CASSSEGTQYF.

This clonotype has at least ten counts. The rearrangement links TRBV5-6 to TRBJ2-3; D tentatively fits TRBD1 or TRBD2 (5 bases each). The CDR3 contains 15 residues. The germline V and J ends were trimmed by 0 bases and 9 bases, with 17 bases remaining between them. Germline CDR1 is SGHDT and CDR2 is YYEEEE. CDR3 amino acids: CASSLAPVGVPTQYF. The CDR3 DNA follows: TGTGCCAGCAGCTTGGCTCCCGTGGGGGTCCCGACGCAGTATTTT.

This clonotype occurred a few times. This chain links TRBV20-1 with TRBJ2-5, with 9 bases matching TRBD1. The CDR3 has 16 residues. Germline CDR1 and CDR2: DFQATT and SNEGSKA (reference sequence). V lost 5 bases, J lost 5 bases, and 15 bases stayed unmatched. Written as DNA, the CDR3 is TGCAGTGCTCCACCTAGGACAGGGGAACCTGGGGAGACCCAGTACTTC. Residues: CSAPPRTGEPGETQYF.

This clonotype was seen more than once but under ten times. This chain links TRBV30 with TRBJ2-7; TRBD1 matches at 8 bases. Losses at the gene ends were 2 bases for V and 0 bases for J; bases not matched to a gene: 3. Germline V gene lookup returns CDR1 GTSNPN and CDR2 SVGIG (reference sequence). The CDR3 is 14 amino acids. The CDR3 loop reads CAWSKTGDSYEQYF. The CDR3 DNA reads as TGTGCCTGGAGTAAGACAGGGGACTCCTACGAGCAGTACTTC.

CDR3 loop: CASSSSGQDYNEQFF. In DNA, the CDR3 is TGTGCCAGCAGTTCATCGGGACAGGACTACAATGAGCAGTTCTTC. The rearrangement links TRBV11-2 to TRBJ2-1; 8 bases are shared with TRBD1. The germline V gene encodes CDR1 SGHAT and CDR2 FQNNGV. The CDR3 covers 15 residues. With V trimmed by 6 bases and J by 3 bases, 7 bases remained unmatched.

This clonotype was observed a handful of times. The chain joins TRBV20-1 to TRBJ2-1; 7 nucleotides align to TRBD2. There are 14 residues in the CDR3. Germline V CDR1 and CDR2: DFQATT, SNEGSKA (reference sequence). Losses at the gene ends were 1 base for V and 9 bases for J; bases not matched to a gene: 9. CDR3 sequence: CSARAASGLFEQFF. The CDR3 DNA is TGCAGTGCTAGAGCGGCTAGCGGCCTCTTTGAGCAGTTCTTC.

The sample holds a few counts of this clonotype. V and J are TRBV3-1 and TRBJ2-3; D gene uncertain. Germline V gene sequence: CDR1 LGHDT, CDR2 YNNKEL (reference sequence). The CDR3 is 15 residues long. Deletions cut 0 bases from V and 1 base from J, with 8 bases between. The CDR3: CASSQDSRGTDTQYF. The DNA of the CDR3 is TGTGCCAGCAGCCAAGATTCCCGGGGCACAGATACGCAGTATTTT.

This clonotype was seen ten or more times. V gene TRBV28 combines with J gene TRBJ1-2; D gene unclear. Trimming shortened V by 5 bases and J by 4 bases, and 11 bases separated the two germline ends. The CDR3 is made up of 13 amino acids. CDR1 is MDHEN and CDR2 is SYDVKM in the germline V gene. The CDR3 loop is CASSPKPFYGYTF. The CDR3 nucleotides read TGTGCCAGCAGTCCAAAGCCCTTCTATGGCTACACCTTC.

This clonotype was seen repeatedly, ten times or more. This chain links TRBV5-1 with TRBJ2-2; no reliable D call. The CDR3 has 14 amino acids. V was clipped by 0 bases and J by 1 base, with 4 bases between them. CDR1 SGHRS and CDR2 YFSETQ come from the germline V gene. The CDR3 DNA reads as TGCGCCAGCAGCTTGGACTTGAACACCGGGGAGCTGTTTTTT. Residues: CASSLDLNTGELFF.

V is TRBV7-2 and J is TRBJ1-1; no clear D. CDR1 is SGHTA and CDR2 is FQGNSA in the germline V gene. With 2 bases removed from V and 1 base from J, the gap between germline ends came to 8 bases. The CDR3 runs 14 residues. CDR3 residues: CASSLKGGNTEAFF. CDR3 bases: TGTGCCAGCAGCTTAAAAGGAGGGAACACTGAAGCTTTCTTT.

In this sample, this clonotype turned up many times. The DNA of the CDR3 is TGCAGTGTGAGGGTCACAGATACGCAGTATTTT. Amino acids: CSVRVTDTQYF. The gene calls are TRBV29-1 and TRBJ2-3; a possible D gene is TRBD2 (5 bases). The CDR3 is 11 residues long. The V gene's germline CDR1 is SQVTM and CDR2 ANQGSEA.

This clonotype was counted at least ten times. The DNA of the CDR3 is TGTGCCAGCAGCTTGCAGGGAGGTACGCAGTATTTT. This translates into CASSLQGGTQYF. The rearrangement uses TRBV7-9 and TRBJ2-3; D might be TRBD2 (6 bases). The CDR3 has 12 amino acids. V dropped 3 bases and J dropped 8 bases, with 9 bases sitting between them. Germline V lookup: CDR1 SEHNR, CDR2 FQNEAQ (reference sequence).

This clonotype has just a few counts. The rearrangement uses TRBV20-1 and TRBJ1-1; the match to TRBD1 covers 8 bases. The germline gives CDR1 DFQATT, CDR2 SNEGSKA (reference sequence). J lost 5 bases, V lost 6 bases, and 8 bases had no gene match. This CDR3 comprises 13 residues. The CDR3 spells CSAGQGAPTEAFF. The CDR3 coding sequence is TGCAGTGCCGGCCAGGGGGCGCCTACTGAAGCTTTCTTT.

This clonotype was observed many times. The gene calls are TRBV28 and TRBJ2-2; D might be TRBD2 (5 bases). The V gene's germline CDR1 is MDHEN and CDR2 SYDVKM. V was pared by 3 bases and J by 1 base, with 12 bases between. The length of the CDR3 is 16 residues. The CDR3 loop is CASSLERALNTGELFF. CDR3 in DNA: TGTGCCAGCAGTTTGGAGAGGGCCCTGAACACCGGGGAGCTGTTTTTT.

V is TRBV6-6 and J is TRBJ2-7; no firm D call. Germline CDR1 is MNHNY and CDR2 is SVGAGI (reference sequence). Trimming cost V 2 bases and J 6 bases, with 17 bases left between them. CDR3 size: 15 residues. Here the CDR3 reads CASSYLALEGAEQYF. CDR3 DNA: TGTGCCAGCAGTTACCTGGCTTTGGAAGGCGCCGAGCAGTACTTC.

CDR3 DNA: TGCGCCAGCAGCCAAGATGGAGTGAGCTCCTACAATGAGCAGTTCTTC. Amino acid sequence: CASSQDGVSSYNEQFF. The chain carries TRBV4-3 and TRBJ2-1; D gene uncertain. The CDR3 totals 16 residues. V lost 0 bases and J 0 bases, leaving 9 bases between the germline ends. Germline-derived CDR1 and CDR2 are LGHNA and YSLEER.

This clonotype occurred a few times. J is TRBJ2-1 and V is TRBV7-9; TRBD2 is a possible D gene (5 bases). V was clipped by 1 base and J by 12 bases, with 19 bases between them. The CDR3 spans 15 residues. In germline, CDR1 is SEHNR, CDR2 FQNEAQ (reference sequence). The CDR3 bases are TGTGCCAGCAGCTTAGTTCTACTGGAGGAACGGGTGCAGTTCTTC. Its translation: CASSLVLLEERVQFF.

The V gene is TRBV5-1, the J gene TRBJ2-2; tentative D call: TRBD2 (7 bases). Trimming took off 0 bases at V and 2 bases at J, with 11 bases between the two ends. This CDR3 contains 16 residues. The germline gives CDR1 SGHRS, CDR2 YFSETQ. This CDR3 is CASSLAGGPNTGELFF. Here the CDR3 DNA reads TGCGCCAGCAGCTTGGCCGGGGGGCCTAACACCGGGGAGCTGTTTTTT.

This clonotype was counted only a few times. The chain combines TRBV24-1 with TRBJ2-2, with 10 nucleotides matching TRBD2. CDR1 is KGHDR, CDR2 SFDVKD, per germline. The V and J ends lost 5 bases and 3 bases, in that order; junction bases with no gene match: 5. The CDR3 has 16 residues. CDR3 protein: CATSVLAGKDTGELFF. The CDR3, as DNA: TGTGCCACCAGTGTACTAGCGGGAAAGGACACCGGGGAGCTGTTTTTT.

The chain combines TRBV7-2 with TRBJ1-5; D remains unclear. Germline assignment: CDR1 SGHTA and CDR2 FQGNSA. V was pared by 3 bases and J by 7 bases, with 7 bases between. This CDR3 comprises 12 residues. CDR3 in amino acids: CASSFLSQPQHF. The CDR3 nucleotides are TGTGCCAGCAGCTTCCTATCACAGCCCCAGCATTTT.

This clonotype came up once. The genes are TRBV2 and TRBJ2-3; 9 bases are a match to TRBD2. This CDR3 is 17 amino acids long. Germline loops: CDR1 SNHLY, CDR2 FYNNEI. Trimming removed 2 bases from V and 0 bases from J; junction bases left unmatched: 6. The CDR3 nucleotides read TGTGCCAGCAGTGAAATTAGCGGGGGATCTAGCACAGATACGCAGTATTTT. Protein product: CASSEISGGSSTDTQYF.